This T cell receptor (beta chain) was obtained from a study of cytomegalovirus exposure and HLA in healthy donors. The germline V gene encodes CDR1 MDHEN and CDR2 SYDVKM. The CDR3 sequence is 16 residues long. V lost 2 bases, J lost 0 bases, and 11 bases lay in between. Both 60 Vbeta primers and 13 Jbeta primers went into the PCR. Assay: immunoSEQ multiplex PCR; the TCRdb copy retains only in-frame clones and omits some. The sample records 210,000 or so clones, 85% being singletons. Specimen: PBMCs. This receptor was obtained from a human donor in good health. The chain employs TRBV28 and TRBJ2-1; D not resolved. The CDR3 region is CASSLANSSSYNEQFF. CDR3 sequence (DNA): TGTGCCAGCAGTTTAGCGAACAGTAGCTCCTACAATGAGCAGTTCTTC.